Listed below are T cell receptor beta chains from one sample, sequenced in a study of cytomegalovirus exposure and HLA in healthy donors. Libraries were prepared by immunoSEQ multiplex PCR; TCRdb keeps only in-frame clonotypes and omits some of them. The sample lists about 120,000 clones, about three quarters occurring once. Sequenced: PBMCs. The origin of the receptors is a woman aged 40 to 50 in good health and CMV-seropositive. CDR3s include the opening cysteine and the closing phenylalanine or tryptophan. The D gene is left open where the match is weak. Not all rows give a size; the values are once, few, many and, for expanded clones, a class.

J	size	V	D	CDR3	DNA
TRBJ2-7	-	TRBV10-3	TRBD2	CAIAPLAGGQSYEQYF	TGTGCCATTGCCCCCCTAGCGGGGGGCCAATCCTACGAGCAGTACTTC
TRBJ2-3	-	TRBV7-2	TRBD2	CASSSTTGTSGADTQYF	TGTGCCAGCAGCTCGACAACTGGGACTAGCGGGGCAGATACGCAGTATTTT
TRBJ1-1	-	TRBV13	TRBD1	CASSVIIGQGPLMMNTEAFF	TGTGCCAGCAGCGTAATAATAGGACAGGGGCCGCTCATGATGAACACTGAAGCTTTCTTT
TRBJ2-7	-	TRBV13	TRBD1	CASSLGPGGYEQYF	TGTGCCAGCAGCTTAGGCCCAGGGGGCTACGAGCAGTACTTC
TRBJ2-5	-	TRBV5-1	-	CASRRGLLTSPETQYF	TGCGCCAGCAGAAGGGGACTGCTAACCTCTCCAGAGACCCAGTACTTC
TRBJ1-1	-	TRBV5-5	-	CASSTAGHTEAFF	TGTGCCAGCAGTACGGCGGGCCACACTGAAGCTTTCTTT
TRBJ2-3	few	TRBV2	-	CASSPSGQITDTQYF	TGTGCCAGCAGCCCTTCAGGACAGATCACAGATACGCAGTATTTT
TRBJ1-1	-	TRBV18	-	CASSPGTTTEAFF	TGTGCCAGCTCACCTGGGACAACGACTGAAGCTTTCTTT
TRBJ1-5	-	TRBV4-3	-	CASSQQFTGGNQPQHF	TGCGCCAGCAGCCAGCAGTTCACAGGAGGCAATCAGCCCCAGCATTTT
TRBJ1-3	-	TRBV5-1	-	CASSLVGRVAGNTIYF	TGCGCCAGCAGCTTGGTTGGCAGGGTGGCTGGAAACACCATATATTTT
TRBJ2-5	-	TRBV7-9	-	CASRRETQYF	TGTGCCAGCAGGAGGGAGACCCAGTACTTC
TRBJ2-3	few	TRBV7-2	-	CASSPGGGARVDTQYF	TGTGCCAGCAGCCCTGGGGGAGGAGCCAGAGTAGATACGCAGTATTTT
TRBJ2-7	-	TRBV9	-	CASSETSSSYEQYF	TGTGCCAGCAGCGAGACTAGTTCGTCCTACGAGCAGTACTTC
TRBJ2-3	-	TRBV11-3	-	CASSLRGSTDTQYF	TGTGCCAGCAGCTTACGAGGCAGCACAGATACGCAGTATTTT
TRBJ2-2	-	TRBV6-6	-	CASSYNRFSTGELFF	TGTGCCAGCAGCTATAACAGGTTCAGCACCGGGGAGCTGTTTTTT
TRBJ1-6	-	TRBV9	-	CASSVGPVYNSPLHF	TGTGCCAGCAGCGTAGGTCCCGTATATAATTCACCCCTCCACTTT
TRBJ1-4	-	TRBV11-1	-	CASSRLQSRGEKLFF	TGTGCCAGCAGCCGCTTACAGAGTCGGGGTGAAAAACTGTTTTTT
TRBJ1-5	-	TRBV7-8	TRBD1	CASSSEQGASNQPQHF	TGTGCCAGCAGCTCCGAACAGGGGGCTAGCAATCAGCCCCAGCATTTT
TRBJ1-1	-	TRBV19	TRBD1	CASSSQTGGTEAFF	TGTGCCAGTAGTAGTCAGACAGGGGGCACTGAAGCTTTCTTT
TRBJ2-7	few	TRBV11-2	-	CASSPAVTYEQYF	TGTGCCAGCAGCCCGGCGGTTACCTACGAGCAGTACTTC
TRBJ1-1	-	TRBV18	-	CASSPSTGANTEAFF	TGTGCCAGCTCACCGAGTACAGGAGCGAACACTGAAGCTTTCTTT
TRBJ2-6	-	TRBV7-7	TRBD2	CASSSGLSGAGANVLTF	TGTGCTAGCAGCTCGGGACTAAGTGGTGCTGGGGCCAACGTCCTGACTTTC
TRBJ1-6	-	TRBV6-5	-	CASKRWQDNSPLHF	TGTGCCAGCAAAAGATGGCAGGATAATTCCCCCCTCCACTTT
TRBJ1-4	-	TRBV7-2	TRBD1	CASSFGTGGEKLFF	TGTGCCAGCAGCTTCGGGACAGGGGGCGAAAAACTGTTTTTT
TRBJ1-1	-	TRBV21-1	-	CASSWKGQRNTEAFF	TGTGCCAGCAGCTGGAAGGGACAGCGGAACACTGAAGCTTTCTTT
TRBJ2-1	-	TRBV7-2	-	CASSLFPGGVDEQFF	TGTGCCAGCAGCTTATTTCCCGGCGGGGTGGATGAGCAGTTCTTC
TRBJ2-1	-	TRBV7-3	TRBD1	CASSPRGGQGLNEQFF	TGTGCCAGCAGCCCACGGGGGGGACAGGGGCTCAATGAGCAGTTCTTC
TRBJ2-1	-	TRBV6-5	-	CASSYSAGLEQFF	TGTGCCAGCAGTTACTCGGCGGGGCTGGAGCAGTTCTTC
TRBJ2-7	-	TRBV30	TRBD1	CAWSAYRTGGSYEQYF	TGTGCCTGGAGTGCCTACCGGACAGGGGGCTCCTACGAGCAGTACTTC